The 23 T cell receptor beta chains given below trace back to one sample, sequenced in a study of blood T cell repertoires in COVID-19. Using immunoSEQ multiplex PCR, the repertoire was profiled, and TCRdb retains in-frame clones only, with some absent. The repertoire has more than 100,000 clones, over 75% of them found once; the top ten carry more than 4.5%. The sample consisted of peripheral blood. The receptors were gathered from a woman in her 70s with acute or convalescent COVID-19.

CDR3: CASSDKGQGNTEAFF. For the CDR3, the DNA is TGTGCCAGCAGCGACAAAGGACAGGGTAACACTGAAGCTTTCTTT. The V gene is TRBV6-5, the J gene TRBJ1-1; TRBD1 agrees at 8 bases. The V and J ends lost 6 bases and 2 bases, in that order; junction bases with no gene match: 8. Looked up from germline, CDR1 is MNHEY and CDR2 is SVGAGI. The CDR3 is 15 residues long.

This chain joins TRBV7-9 and TRBJ1-2; unclear D gene. This CDR3 comprises 15 residues. V was trimmed by 2 bases and J by 7 bases, leaving 17 bases between them. Germline V CDR1 and CDR2: SEHNR, FQNEAQ (reference sequence). The CDR3 here is CASSLPITRYGGYTF. Here the CDR3 DNA reads TGTGCCAGCAGCTTACCAATTACGCGGTATGGTGGCTACACCTTC.

This chain joins TRBV3-1 (or the pseudogene TRBV3-2) and TRBJ1-1; TRBD1 might be the D (6 bases). V dropped 4 bases and J dropped 5 bases, with 23 bases sitting between them. CDR3 length: 17 amino acids. CDR1 and CDR2 from the germline V gene are LGHDT and YNNKEL (reference sequence). The CDR3 region has the DNA TGTGCCAGCAGCCCAGTAAGACAGGTGGGGGGGCCGACTGAAGCTTTCTTT. Its protein is CASSPVRQVGGPTEAFF.

The chain joins TRBV5-6 to TRBJ1-2; D is perhaps TRBD1 (6 bases). V lost 5 bases and J lost 3, with 14 bases in between. Germline lookup yields CDR1 SGHDT and CDR2 YYEEEE. The CDR3 runs to 14 residues. CDR3 residues: CASSRGWKDYGYTF. The CDR3 region has the DNA TGTGCCAGCAGTAGGGGGTGGAAGGACTATGGCTACACCTTC.

J is TRBJ1-1 and V is TRBV11-3; D may be TRBD1 (6 bases). CDR1 and CDR2 from the germline V gene are SGHNT and YENEEA. Deletions cut 5 bases from V and 9 bases from J, with 19 bases between. This CDR3 region has 14 residues. DNA of the CDR3: TGTGCCAGCAGCGGAACAGGGTCGGGGACAAAAGCTTTCTTT. Residues: CASSGTGSGTKAFF.

V usage is TRBV2 and J usage is TRBJ2-1; TRBD2 might be the D (6 bases). Trimming pared 2 bases from V and 7 bases from J, leaving 21 bases between. Germline loops: CDR1 SNHLY, CDR2 FYNNEI. The CDR3 length is 17 residues. CDR3 in DNA: TGTGCCAGCAGTGAAATGTTTAAGTCTGGGGGAGGAAATGAGCAGTTCTTC. Protein product: CASSEMFKSGGGNEQFF.

V gene TRBV6-2 or TRBV6-3 combines with J gene TRBJ2-2, with a weak D call TRBD2 (6 bases). Looked up from germline, CDR1 is MNHEY and CDR2 is SVGEGT. V lost 1 base and J 7 bases, leaving 7 bases between the germline ends. This CDR3 spans 13 amino acids. CDR3 DNA sequence: TGTGCCAGCAGTTACTGGGGGGTCGGGGAGCTGTTTTTT. Its translation is CASSYWGVGELFF.

This clone has a single count. The V gene is TRBV5-1, the J gene TRBJ2-5; 9 nucleotides match TRBD1. CDR3 length: 15 residues. J gave up 5 bases and V 3 bases, and 8 bases lay outside the gene matches. Germline V lookup: CDR1 SGHRS, CDR2 YFSETQ. CDR3 bases: TGCGCCAGCAGCTCTGGGACAGGGCAGCGGGAGACCCAGTACTTC. Protein product: CASSSGTGQRETQYF.

A single count supports this clone. V gene TRBV2 combines with J gene TRBJ1-3, with 7 positions matching TRBD1. This CDR3 contains 15 residues. The germline V gene encodes CDR1 SNHLY and CDR2 FYNNEI. V was clipped by 8 bases and J by 0 bases; unmatched bases: 7. The CDR3 protein is CASLDRYSSGNTIYF. In DNA form, the CDR3 reads TGTGCCAGCTTGGACAGGTACAGCTCTGGAAACACCATATATTTT.

This clone was seen a few times. The chain employs TRBV20-1 and TRBJ1-1; D is ambiguous. Per germline, CDR1 DFQATT and CDR2 SNEGSKA (reference sequence). The V end was cut by 3 bases, the J end by 4 bases, with 12 bases between. The CDR3 length is 13 residues. This chain's CDR3 is CSASLSAGTEAFF. The CDR3 region has the DNA TGCAGTGCTAGTCTCTCGGCGGGCACTGAAGCTTTCTTT.

The V call is TRBV4-1, the J call TRBJ1-2; D unclear. From germline, CDR1 is MGHRA and CDR2 YSYEKL. The CDR3 consists of 18 residues. Trimming removed 1 base from V and 8 bases from J, with 26 bases in between. Here the CDR3 reads CASSQVGRAAGGKEGYTF. CDR3 coding DNA: TGCGCCAGCAGCCAAGTGGGTCGGGCGGCGGGTGGGAAGGAGGGCTACACCTTC.

This chain uses TRBV5-1 with TRBJ2-2; maybe TRBD2 (6 bases). The germline V gene encodes CDR1 SGHRS and CDR2 YFSETQ. V lost 4 bases, J lost 5 bases, and 15 bases lay in between. CDR3 size: 15 residues. CDR3 region: CASSPEGFQTGELFF. The CDR3 nucleotides are TGCGCCAGCAGCCCGGAGGGGTTTCAGACCGGGGAGCTGTTTTTT.

The chain links TRBV28 to TRBJ1-2, with 8 bases identical to TRBD1. The CDR3 spans 14 residues. Per germline, CDR1 MDHEN and CDR2 SYDVKM. V dropped 5 bases and J dropped 4; count of bases not matched to a gene: 6. In nucleotides, the CDR3 is TGTGCCAGCAGTACCCGACAGGGGACCTATGGCTACACCTTC. This gives the protein CASSTRQGTYGYTF.

The chain joins TRBV6-5 to TRBJ2-5; TRBD2 might be the D (6 bases). The CDR3 consists of 13 residues. With 6 bases removed from V and 4 bases from J, the gap between germline ends came to 12 bases. Germline CDR1 MNHEY, CDR2 SVGAGI. The CDR3 region is CASSQREAETQYF. The CDR3 DNA follows: TGTGCCAGCAGCCAGAGGGAGGCAGAGACCCAGTACTTC.

This sequence joins TRBV6-6 and TRBJ1-6, with 8 bases matching TRBD1. Germline assignment: CDR1 MNHNY and CDR2 SVGAGI (reference sequence). This CDR3 spans 15 amino acids. With 3 bases clipped from V and 6 bases from J, the junction kept 4 bases outside the gene matches. In DNA, the CDR3 is TGTGCCAGCAGTTATATCGGACAGGGTAATTCACCCCTCCACTTT. It encodes CASSYIGQGNSPLHF.

In nucleotides, the CDR3 is TGTGCCAGCAGCCAAGATATCACCAAGAGAGCTGGAAACACCATATATTTT. The encoded protein is CASSQDITKRAGNTIYF. The gene calls are TRBV3-1 (or the pseudogene TRBV3-2) and TRBJ1-3; D call uncertain. Trimming shortened V by 0 bases and J by 2 bases, and 14 bases separated the two germline ends. Germline CDR1 reads LGHDT; CDR2 reads YNNKEL (reference sequence). The CDR3 contains 17 residues.

This clone was picked up one time. The chain uses TRBV9 and TRBJ2-3; possibly TRBD2 for D (6 bases). CDR3 length: 15 amino acids. V shed 0 bases and J shed 2 bases, with 10 bases lying between them. Germline lookup yields CDR1 SGDLS and CDR2 YYNGEE. Written as DNA, the CDR3 is TGTGCCAGCAGCGTAGGGAGCGGGCACACAGATACGCAGTATTTT. Translation gives CASSVGSGHTDTQYF.

The chain combines TRBV7-2 with TRBJ2-1; 9 nucleotides agree with TRBD2. The V segment lost 0 bases and the J segment 0 bases; nucleotides outside the gene matches: 6. The CDR3 is 18 residues long. Germline loops: CDR1 SGHTA, CDR2 FQGNSA. The CDR3 DNA sequence: TGTGCCAGCAGCTTAGCCCCTAGCGGGGTTAGCTCCTACAATGAGCAGTTCTTC. Translating gives CASSLAPSGVSSYNEQFF.

The chain employs TRBV19 and TRBJ1-4; perhaps TRBD1 as D (6 bases). Looked up from germline, CDR1 is LNHDA and CDR2 is SQIVND (reference sequence). Trimming pared 5 bases from V and 2 bases from J, leaving 12 bases between. This CDR3 region has 15 residues. The CDR3 DNA reads TGTGCCAGTAGTTCCACAGGGCTGACTAATGAAAAACTGTTTTTT. Translated: CASSSTGLTNEKLFF.

The gene calls are TRBV30 and TRBJ2-7; 8 bases match TRBD2. Germline CDR1 and CDR2: GTSNPN and SVGIG (reference sequence). Trimming removed 3 bases from V and 3 bases from J; junction bases left unmatched: 7. The CDR3 runs 14 residues. The CDR3 spells CAWREGSGGYEQYF. As DNA, the CDR3 is TGTGCCTGGAGGGAAGGGAGCGGGGGCTACGAGCAGTACTTC.

This chain uses TRBV2 with TRBJ1-4; D is ambiguous. The CDR3 loop spans 14 amino acids. The germline V and J ends were trimmed by 6 bases and 3 bases, with 11 bases remaining between them. Looked up from germline, CDR1 is SNHLY and CDR2 is FYNNEI. For the CDR3, the DNA is TGTGCCAGCAGGGCAACCAGTGCTAATGAAAAACTGTTTTTT. It yields the protein CASRATSANEKLFF.

The chain links TRBV6-6 to TRBJ2-2, with 10 bases identical to TRBD2. Germline CDR1 MNHNY, CDR2 SVGAGI (reference sequence). Trimming removed 7 bases from V and 5 bases from J; junction bases left unmatched: 1. The length of the CDR3 is 13 residues. DNA of the CDR3: TGTGCCAGCACTAGCGGGGGAACCGGGGAGCTGTTTTTT. Translation: CASTSGGTGELFF.

This clone was detected only a few times. J is TRBJ1-1 and V is TRBV11-2, with D possibly TRBD1 on 6 matching bases. Trimming stripped 8 bases from V and 3 bases from J, with 19 bases between. Per germline, CDR1 SGHAT and CDR2 FQNNGV. The CDR3 contains 15 residues. CDR3 DNA: TGTGCCAGCGGAAATGTGGGGGCTTTGTACACTGAAGCTTTCTTT. Protein product: CASGNVGALYTEAFF.